This paragraph covers one T cell receptor beta chain sequence. The data derive from a study of technical replicates of blood from several donors. Clones were read by immunoSEQ multiplex PCR, and TCRdb kept only the in-frame ones, dropping some. The data contain over 85,000 clones, 96% of them singletons. J was trimmed by 1 base and V by 3 bases; bases with no gene match: 4. This CDR3 spans 15 amino acids. CDR1 KGHSH and CDR2 LQKENI come from the germline V gene. This TCR came from a human donor in good health. The sequencing input was T cells isolated from PBMCs. V is TRBV18 and J is TRBJ1-1, with 8 bases that match TRBD1. Here the CDR3 reads CASSPWTGRNTEAFF. In DNA form, the CDR3 reads TGTGCCAGCTCACCTTGGACAGGGCGGAACACTGAAGCTTTCTTT.